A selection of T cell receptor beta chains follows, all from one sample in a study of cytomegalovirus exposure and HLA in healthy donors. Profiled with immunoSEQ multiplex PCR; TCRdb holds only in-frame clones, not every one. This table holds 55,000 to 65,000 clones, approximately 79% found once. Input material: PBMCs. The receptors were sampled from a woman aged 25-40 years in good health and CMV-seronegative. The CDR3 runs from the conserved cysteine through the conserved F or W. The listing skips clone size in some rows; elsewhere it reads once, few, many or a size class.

CASSSRDSDYEQYF	.	TRBV7-6	TRBJ2-7
CASSSAGGITDTQYF	.	TRBV5-1	TRBJ2-3
CASSQSQGGTEAFF	.	TRBV4-3	TRBJ1-1
CASMGGGGNTIYF	.	TRBV7-2	TRBJ1-3
CASRPSGNGQPQHF	.	TRBV6-1	TRBJ1-5
CASSTQYIGELFF	.	TRBV11-2	TRBJ2-2
CASSQDLPSYNEQFF	.	TRBV4-1	TRBJ2-1
CASSDSSFSALHF	.	TRBV6-4	TRBJ1-6
CASSLGPGSEGYTF	once	TRBV7-2	TRBJ1-2
CASSFVGGRGNEQFF	.	TRBV7-9	TRBJ2-1